The TCR beta chain under discussion was sequenced for a study of T cells in Graves' hyperthyroidism and ophthalmopathy. The authors obtained PBMCs from over 7.5 ml of fresh peripheral blood. This clonotype was counted only a few times. The CDR3 contains 15 residues. Per the germline V gene, CDR1 is SNHLY and CDR2 is FYNNEI. V was trimmed by 6 bases and J by 1 base, leaving 15 bases between them. TCR beta CDR3 region amplification was performed from RNA transcripts. The TCR CDR3 was amplified in a first-round RT-PCR using the HTBI primer set. TCRdb ran MiXCR on the multiplex PCR reads and lists one entry per CDR3 protein. The data hold some 620,000 distinct CDR3 sequences, with 15% to 20% observed a single time.

The sequenced sample was blood. This TCR was recovered from a woman in her twenties or thirties with Graves' hyperthyroidism. This rearrangement joins TRBV2 to TRBJ1-2; D not resolved. The CDR3 is CASRSVAELNYGYTF. In DNA form, the CDR3 reads TGTGCCAGCAGATCGGTCGCCGAACTTAACTATGGCTACACCTTC.